This T cell receptor (beta chain) was recorded in a study of shared clonotypes between healthy human individuals. With respect to this clone: Its antigen is still unknown.

General study results and limits: Non-shared clonotypes had lower generation probabilities than clonotypes shared by all four sorted-subset donors. Rarefaction curves obtained for sorted subsets showed sequencing incomplete despite large depth. Among donors, clonotype sharing was expected to be affected by sequencing depth. Larger estimated richness was generally recorded for naive subsets relative to memory subsets.

Cells designated naive CD8 were CD45RO-negative and were positively selected for CCR7, with terminally differentiated effector memory CD45RA+ cells excluded. Sequencing used immunoSEQ multiplex PCR; TCRdb keeps in-frame clones, though not all of them. The table lists roughly 2.1 million clones, 93% of them singletons. The sequenced material came from naive CD8+ T cells from PBMCs. This TCR was sampled from a man younger than 35 in good health. Some clones in this sample may be carry-over from other donors' samples.

The CDR3 spells CASSRQGARYEQYF. CDR3 nucleotide sequence: TGTGCCAGCAGTCGACAGGGGGCCCGATACGAGCAGTACTTC. The chain links TRBV27 to TRBJ2-7; 10 positions agree with TRBD1. Germline loops: CDR1 MNHEY, CDR2 SMNVEV (reference sequence). CDR3 length: 14 residues. V shed 5 bases and J 4 bases; nucleotides not matched to a gene: 5.